This TCR beta chain was captured by sequencing in a study of breast tumors, draining lymph nodes, adjacent tissues. The study, taken as a whole, reports: Compared with lymph nodes, tumors were less diverse; compared with nontumor tissue, more.

The V gene's germline CDR1 is MGHDK and CDR2 SYGVNS. Trimming pared 10 bases from V and 5 bases from J, leaving 21 bases between. The CDR3 has 15 residues. TCRdb called the multiplex PCR reads again in MiXCR, with one record for every CDR3 protein. The sample includes 170,000 or so distinct CDR3 sequences, approximately 33% of them seen just once. Axillary draining lymph nodes of breast cancer patients supplied the node samples. To note about this clonotype: Its antigen is currently unknown. One base away lies a much larger clone, so this may be a sequencing read error.

The chain links TRBV25-1 to TRBJ1-3; D may be TRBD1 (5 bases). Sequencing used axillary lymph node tissue. The receptor's source is a female donor with breast cancer. Some clones in this sample may be carry-over from other donors' samples. CDR3 sequence (DNA): TGTGCCAACTCACCACCCGGGACGCGGAGAAACACCATATATTTT. Translating gives CANSPPGTRRNTIYF.